This entry lists 20 T cell receptor beta chains sequenced from one sample in a study of OX40 agonist ivuxolimab in advanced cancers. The table came from immunoSEQ multiplex PCR; TCRdb's copy has only in-frame clones and leaves some out. Among over 30,000 clones listed, more than 70% were seen once. The material sequenced was CD4+ or CD8+ T cells sorted from blood, taken in a trial of the OX40 agonist ivuxolimab. These receptors were obtained from an adult with an advanced solid tumor such as melanoma, head and neck, liver or kidney cancer.

The rearrangement links TRBV6-5 to TRBJ2-5; no clear D gene. The germline V and J ends were trimmed by 2 bases and 3 bases, with 4 bases remaining between them. The CDR3 is 12 amino acids. Germline loops: CDR1 MNHEY, CDR2 SVGAGI. CDR3 in amino acids: CASSYGKETQYF. DNA of the CDR3: TGTGCCAGCAGTTACGGGAAAGAGACCCAGTACTTC.

J is TRBJ2-7 and V is TRBV7-9; 7 bases match TRBD1. From germline, CDR1 is SEHNR and CDR2 FQNEAQ (reference sequence). Trimming at V came to 1 base and at J to 0 bases, leaving 6 bases not matched to a gene. CDR3 size: 16 residues. CDR3 sequence: CASSLGNRGSSYEQYF. CDR3 DNA sequence: TGTGCCAGCAGCTTAGGCAACAGGGGTAGCTCCTACGAGCAGTACTTC.

The V and J genes are TRBV27 and TRBJ1-5; D is uncertain. The CDR3 has 15 amino acids. CDR1 is MNHEY, CDR2 SMNVEV, per germline (reference sequence). The germline V and J ends were trimmed by 0 bases and 3 bases, with 9 bases remaining between them. The CDR3 sequence is CASSLSMGYNQPQHF. CDR3 sequence (DNA): TGTGCCAGCAGTTTATCCATGGGGTACAATCAGCCCCAGCATTTT.

The J gene is TRBJ2-7, the V gene TRBV7-6; TRBD1 is a possible D gene (6 bases). This CDR3 comprises 14 residues. The V gene lost 6 bases and the J gene lost 6 bases, with 18 bases spanning the gap. CDR1 and CDR2 from the germline V gene are SGHVS and FNYEAQ. CDR3 residues: CASSSRDKRGEQYF. In nucleotides, the CDR3 is TGTGCCAGCAGTTCCCGGGACAAAAGGGGCGAGCAGTACTTC.

The rearrangement uses TRBV7-8 and TRBJ2-5; 7 nucleotides align to TRBD2. The CDR3 is made up of 15 amino acids. Germline-derived CDR1 and CDR2 are SGHVS and FQNEAQ. After removal of 1 base from V and 5 bases from J, the junction contained 7 bases not matched to a gene. CDR3 protein: CASSLGMRESETQYF. In nucleotides, the CDR3 is TGTGCCAGCAGCTTAGGGATGCGGGAGTCGGAGACCCAGTACTTC.

The rearrangement uses TRBV2 and TRBJ2-4, with D uncertain. CDR3 length: 16 residues. Germline assignment: CDR1 SNHLY and CDR2 FYNNEI. Deletions cut 2 bases from V and 7 bases from J, with 18 bases between. The CDR3 spells CASSESDPLMPNIQYF. The CDR3, as DNA: TGTGCCAGCAGTGAAAGTGACCCGTTGATGCCCAACATTCAGTACTTC.

The chain uses TRBV5-8 and TRBJ2-4; D is uncertain. Germline-derived CDR1 and CDR2 are SGHTS and YDEGEE. Trimming removed 1 base at V and 9 bases at J, with 17 bases between. CDR3 length: 15 amino acids. CDR3 bases: TGTGCCAGCAGCTTGAATAGTTACAGCTCGAGCATTCAGTACTTC. It encodes CASSLNSYSSSIQYF.

This chain connects TRBV27 to TRBJ2-1; D may be TRBD2 (6 bases). Trimming stripped 8 bases from V and 5 bases from J, with 10 bases between. This CDR3 is 12 amino acids long. Per germline, CDR1 MNHEY and CDR2 SMNVEV (reference sequence). CDR3 sequence reads: CASEGLHNEQFF. The CDR3 DNA follows: TGTGCCAGCGAGGGACTTCACAATGAGCAGTTCTTC.

V is TRBV13 and J is TRBJ2-7; possibly TRBD2 for D (5 bases). The ends were cut back, 5 bases at V and 7 bases at J, with 15 bases in the middle. In germline, CDR1 is PRHDT, CDR2 FYEKMQ (reference sequence). The CDR3 runs 13 residues. The DNA of the CDR3 is TGTGCCAGCAGCCGAAATGTCCCGGGGGAGCAGTACTTC. It specifies CASSRNVPGEQYF.

This clone appeared once. The V call is TRBV9, the J call TRBJ1-3, with TRBD1 matching over 10 bases. This CDR3 has 16 residues. V lost 4 bases to trimming and J lost 1 base; unmatched junction nucleotides: 5. Germline CDR1 is SGDLS and CDR2 is YYNGEE. The CDR3 sequence is CASSHPGQGSGNTIYF. In nucleotides, the CDR3 is TGTGCCAGCAGCCATCCGGGACAGGGGTCTGGAAACACCATATATTTT.

Written as DNA, the CDR3 is TGTGCCAGCAGTACGGCGGGAGCCGGGGGCTATGGCTACACCTTC. It encodes CASSTAGAGGYGYTF. This chain uses TRBV27 with TRBJ1-2, with D tentatively TRBD1 (5 bases). Trimming shortened V by 5 bases and J by 4 bases, and 17 bases separated the two germline ends. CDR3 length: 15 residues. The V gene's germline CDR1 is MNHEY and CDR2 SMNVEV (reference sequence).

V is TRBV6-1 and J is TRBJ1-1; 9 nucleotides match TRBD1. CDR3 length equals 14 residues. After removal of 4 bases from V and 1 base from J, the junction contained 1 base not matched to a gene. The germline V gene has CDR1 MNHNS and CDR2 SASEGT. The CDR3 bases are TGTGCCAGCAGTGCGGGACAGGGGAACACTGAAGCTTTCTTT. Translation: CASSAGQGNTEAFF.

The J gene is TRBJ1-2, the V gene TRBV4-1, with D unclear. CDR1 and CDR2 from the germline V gene are MGHRA and YSYEKL. The CDR3 is 15 residues long. V was pared by 1 base and J by 6 bases, with 15 bases between. This chain's CDR3 is CASSQAPGFDNGYTF. CDR3 nucleotide sequence: TGCGCCAGCAGCCAAGCACCGGGGTTTGATAATGGCTACACCTTC.

This chain connects TRBV15 to TRBJ1-5, with 9 nucleotides matching TRBD1. This CDR3 is 15 amino acids long. The V gene's germline CDR1 is LNHNV and CDR2 YYDKDF (reference sequence). With 4 bases clipped from V and 6 bases from J, the junction kept 7 bases outside the gene matches. The CDR3 DNA is TGTGCCACCAGCATCTCCGGGACAGGGATTCAGCCCCAGCATTTT. Translated: CATSISGTGIQPQHF.

The genes are TRBV6-5 and TRBJ2-7, with 8 bases that match TRBD2. Germline V gene lookup returns CDR1 MNHEY and CDR2 SVGAGI. The CDR3 spans 14 residues. J lost 2 bases, V lost 4 bases, and 4 bases had no gene match. This chain's CDR3 is CASSSGTRAYEQYF. CDR3 DNA sequence: TGTGCCAGCAGTTCCGGGACTAGAGCCTACGAGCAGTACTTC.

The chain carries TRBV4-1 and TRBJ2-3; 7 bases are shared with TRBD2. The germline V gene has CDR1 MGHRA and CDR2 YSYEKL. The CDR3 contains 17 residues. V was pared by 0 bases and J by 3 bases, with 9 bases of the junction left unmatched. This CDR3 is CASSQELASGLTDTQYF. The DNA for the CDR3 is TGCGCCAGCAGCCAAGAACTAGCGAGTGGGTTAACAGATACGCAGTATTTT.

This clone appeared a few times. V usage is TRBV15 and J usage is TRBJ2-7, with 9 bases aligning to TRBD1. The ends lost 0 bases at V and 1 base at J; junction bases unmatched: 4. The CDR3 is made up of 16 amino acids. Germline assignment: CDR1 LNHNV and CDR2 YYDKDF (reference sequence). DNA for the CDR3: TGTGCCACCAGCAGAGATCGGGGACAGGGATCCTACGAGCAGTACTTC. Residues: CATSRDRGQGSYEQYF.

CDR3 coding DNA: TGTGCCAGCAGCTTGTTCAAGGAAGGGCAAACTGAAGCTTTCTTT. Amino acids: CASSLFKEGQTEAFF. This chain uses TRBV5-6 with TRBJ1-1; D call uncertain. CDR3 length equals 15 residues. From germline, CDR1 is SGHDT and CDR2 YYEEEE. The V and J ends lost 1 base and 5 bases respectively, with 15 bases between them.

The genes are TRBV19 and TRBJ2-3; 7 bases map to TRBD1. The CDR3 sequence is 14 residues long. The V and J ends lost 5 bases and 4 bases, in that order; junction bases with no gene match: 6. CDR1 and CDR2 from the germline V gene are LNHDA and SQIVND (reference sequence). CDR3 sequence (DNA): TGTGCCAGTAGTGCGGTACAGGGGCCAGATACGCAGTATTTT. This encodes CASSAVQGPDTQYF.

V gene TRBV27 combines with J gene TRBJ1-1; D is unclear. V lost 2 bases and J lost 5, with 15 bases in between. The length of the CDR3 is 15 residues. Germline V CDR1 and CDR2: MNHEY, SMNVEV (reference sequence). CDR3 DNA: TGTGCCAGCAGTTTAAGGTCAGGAGGGTTGACTGAAGCTTTCTTT. This gives the protein CASSLRSGGLTEAFF.